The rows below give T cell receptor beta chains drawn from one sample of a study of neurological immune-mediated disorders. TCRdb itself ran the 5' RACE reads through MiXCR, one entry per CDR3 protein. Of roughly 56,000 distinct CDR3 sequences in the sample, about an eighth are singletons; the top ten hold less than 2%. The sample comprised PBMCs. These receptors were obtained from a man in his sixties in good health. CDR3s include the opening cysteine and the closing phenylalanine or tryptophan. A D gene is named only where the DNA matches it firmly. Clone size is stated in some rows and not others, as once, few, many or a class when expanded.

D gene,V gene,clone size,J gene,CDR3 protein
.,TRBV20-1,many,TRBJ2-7,CSATAWGEQYF
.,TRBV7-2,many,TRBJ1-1,CASSLVWSGNTEAFF
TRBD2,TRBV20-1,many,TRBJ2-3,CSAPAGTSVYF
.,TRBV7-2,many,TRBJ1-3,CASSSRLTGRGNTIYF
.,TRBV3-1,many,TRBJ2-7,CASSQGVAASSYEQYF
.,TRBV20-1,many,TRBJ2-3,CSAPPNTADTQYF
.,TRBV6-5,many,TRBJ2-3,CASSPQGRGASGEYF
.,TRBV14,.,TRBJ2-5,CASNHGFKETQYF
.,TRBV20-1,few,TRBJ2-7,CSARGGRSSYEQYF
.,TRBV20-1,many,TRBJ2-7,CSVTALGREQYF
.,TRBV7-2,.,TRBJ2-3,CASSPGTDTDTQYF
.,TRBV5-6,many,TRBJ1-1,CASSLVGRRNTEAFF
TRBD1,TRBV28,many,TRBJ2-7,CASSAGTGPYEQYF
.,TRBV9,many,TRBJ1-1,CASSSQEGRNTEAFF
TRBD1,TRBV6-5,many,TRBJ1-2,CASSGGTGLAYGYTF
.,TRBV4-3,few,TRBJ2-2,CASSPGERGAGELFF
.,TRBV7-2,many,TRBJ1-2,CASSPRRGSPGGYTF
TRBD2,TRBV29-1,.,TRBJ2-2,CSVEALSGGAGTGELFF
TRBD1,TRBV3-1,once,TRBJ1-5,CASSQRTGGVSSKHF
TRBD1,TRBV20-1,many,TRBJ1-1,CSATGGAYMNTEAFF
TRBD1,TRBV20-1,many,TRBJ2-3,CSVVPGQGVGDTQYF
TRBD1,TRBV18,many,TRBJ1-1,CASSRDSGMNTEAFF
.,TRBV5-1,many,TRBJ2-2,CASSTVRGTSNTGELFF
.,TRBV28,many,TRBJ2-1,CASTLVGPPSSYNEQFF
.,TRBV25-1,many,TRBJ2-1,CASTATWRSEQFF
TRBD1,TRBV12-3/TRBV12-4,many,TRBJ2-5,CASAGTGKRGETQYF
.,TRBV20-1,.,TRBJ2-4,CSGVLLSKNIQYF
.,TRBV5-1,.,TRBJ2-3,CASSFYICSARLISTDTQYF
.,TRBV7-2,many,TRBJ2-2,CASSFLKGGGELFF
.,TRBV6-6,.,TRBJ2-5,CASRGASAGLSSPETQYF
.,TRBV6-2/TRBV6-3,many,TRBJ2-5,CASSFSGRVETQYF
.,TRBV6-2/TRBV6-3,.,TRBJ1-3,CASSPGGYSGNTIYF
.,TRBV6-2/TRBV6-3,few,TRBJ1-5,CASSYIGGPNQPQHF
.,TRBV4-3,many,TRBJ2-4,CASSQGQANIQYF
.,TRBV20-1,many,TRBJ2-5,CSAGETGRETQYF
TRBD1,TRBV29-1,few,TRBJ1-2,CSVVGQGNGYTF
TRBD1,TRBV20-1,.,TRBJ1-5,CSARETGGSNQPKHF
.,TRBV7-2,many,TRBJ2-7,CASSLETRGVGEQYF
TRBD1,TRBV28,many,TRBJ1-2,CASSSGQGNYGYTF
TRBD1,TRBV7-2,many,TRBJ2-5,CASSLAADRAQYF
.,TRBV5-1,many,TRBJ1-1,CASSLVPDSTNTEAFF
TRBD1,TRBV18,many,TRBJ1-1,CASSRGGGSTEAFF
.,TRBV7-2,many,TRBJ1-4,CASSVSVNEKLFF
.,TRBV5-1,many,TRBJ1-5,CASSFGGGQPQHF
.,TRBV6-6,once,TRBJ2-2,CASSLHGGTGERFF
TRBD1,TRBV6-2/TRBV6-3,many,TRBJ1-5,CASRGQVNQPQHF
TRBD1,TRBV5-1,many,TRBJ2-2,CASSLAGTGANTGELFF
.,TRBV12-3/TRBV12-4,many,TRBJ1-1,CASSLDRRTEAFF
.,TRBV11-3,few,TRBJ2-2,CASSLKATGELFF
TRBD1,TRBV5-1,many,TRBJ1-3,CASSQSSTGAGNTIYF
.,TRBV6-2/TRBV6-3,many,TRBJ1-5,CASSQPGHNQPQHF
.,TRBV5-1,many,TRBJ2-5,CASSFSPIAGQETQYF
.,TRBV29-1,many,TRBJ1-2,CSVRDGDGYTF
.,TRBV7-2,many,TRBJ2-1,CASSLALVAYNEQFF
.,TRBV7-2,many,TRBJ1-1,CASSLSRATTEAFF
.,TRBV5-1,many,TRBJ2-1,CASSPSPVDEQFF
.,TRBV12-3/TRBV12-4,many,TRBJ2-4,CASSPGGLQNGIQYF